Listed here is a single TCR beta chain. Antigen specificity is unknown. No patient escaped relapse after autologous stem cell transplantation, and brentuximab vedotin exposure varied. Measured with immunoSEQ multiplex PCR; TCRdb has only the in-frame clones, and not every one. In the table there are around 20,000 clones, about two thirds of which are singletons. This entry is derived from a study of PD-1 blockade in classical Hodgkin lymphoma. Regarding the study as a whole: TCR diversity at baseline was reported to be reduced in newly diagnosed patients relative to healthy donors.

Sequenced material: peripheral blood mononuclear cells (PBMCs), taken at baseline. This receptor was taken from a human donor with classical Hodgkin lymphoma.

The CDR3 DNA follows: TGTGCCAGCAGCCCCCTCAGGCGGGAGGACTCCTACGAGCAGTACTTC. Encoded protein: CASSPLRREDSYEQYF. The chain couples TRBV7-6 to TRBJ2-7; 8 nucleotides agree with TRBD2. V shed 5 bases and J 0 bases; nucleotides not matched to a gene: 9. The CDR3 spans 16 residues. The germline V gene has CDR1 SGHVS and CDR2 FNYEAQ.